Below, one TCR beta chain is given with its context. Other nucleotide sequences in the sample specify the same CDR3. The study assigned cohorts using participant-reported clinical history. Germline V gene sequence: CDR1 MDHEN, CDR2 SYDVKM. There are 14 residues in the CDR3. The V gene lost 3 bases and the J gene lost 10 bases, with 13 bases spanning the gap. The data were obtained in a study of blood T cell repertoires in COVID-19. Overall study context: Donors in the United States, Italy and Spain gave samples during acute or convalescent COVID-19.

In the study's own analysis: The authors estimated nucleated cell counts from reference gene primer amplification. Repertoires were generated with immunoSEQ multiplex PCR, while TCRdb's copy carries only in-frame clones and drops some. The V and J calls and clone size come from that table; D and trimming were worked out from the DNA. Of approximately 310,000 clones in the sample, approximately 91% were seen once. The chain combines TRBV28 with TRBJ1-6; the D is unclear. This receptor was taken from a man aged 60 to 69 who had recovered from COVID-19. The sequenced sample consisted of PBMCs or T cells enriched from blood (not recorded which). The DNA of the CDR3 is TGTGCCAGCAGTTTTGCCAGGCAGACCTCACCCCTCCACTTT. Translation gives CASSFARQTSPLHF.